Below, 21 T cell receptor beta chains from the same sample are listed, as sequenced in a study of cytomegalovirus exposure and HLA in healthy donors. PCR involved 60 Vbeta and 13 Jbeta primers. Clones were read by immunoSEQ multiplex PCR, and TCRdb kept only the in-frame ones, dropping some. Of about 88,000 clones listed, roughly three quarters are singletons. The sample was PBMCs. The receptors come from a man younger than 45 in good health and CMV-seronegative.

The count of this clone is one. This rearrangement joins TRBV7-2 to TRBJ2-3; a weak D match, TRBD1 (6 bases). CDR3 size: 13 residues. The germline CDR1 and CDR2 sequences are SGHTA and FQGNSA. V shed 1 base and J shed 5 bases, with 7 bases lying between them. This CDR3 reads CASSLEGVDTQYF. CDR3 DNA sequence: TGTGCCAGCAGCTTAGAGGGGGTAGATACGCAGTATTTT.

The rearrangement links TRBV11-2 to TRBJ1-6; maybe TRBD1 (6 bases). CDR1 is SGHAT, CDR2 FQNNGV, per germline. The V end lost 4 bases, the J end lost 10 bases, and 14 bases lay between the germline ends. The CDR3 has 14 residues. The CDR3 DNA is TGTGCCAGCAGCTCTCAGGGGAACGAGTCACCCCTCCACTTT. It translates to CASSSQGNESPLHF.

This chain uses TRBV9 with TRBJ2-6; TRBD1 aligns across 12 bases. CDR1 is SGDLS and CDR2 is YYNGEE in the germline V gene. With V trimmed by 0 bases and J by 4 bases, 11 bases remained unmatched. The CDR3 has 20 residues. CDR3 DNA: TGTGCCAGCAGCGTAGGGAGGGGACAGGGGGCTTCTCTGGGGGCCAACGTCCTGACTTTC. Protein sequence: CASSVGRGQGASLGANVLTF. Full variable domain (outside the CDR3, taken from reference TRBV9 and TRBJ2-6): DSGVTQTPKHLITATGQRVTLRCSPRSGDLSVYWYQQSLDQGLQFLIQYYNGEERAKGNILERFSAQQFPDLHSELNLSSLELGDSALYFCASSVGRGQGASLGANVLTFGAGSRLTVL.

This clone was observed once. The chain joins TRBV4-3 to TRBJ1-5; the match to TRBD1 covers 8 bases. This CDR3 is built from 16 residues. V shed 2 bases and J 3 bases; nucleotides not matched to a gene: 6. Germline V gene sequence: CDR1 LGHNA, CDR2 YSLEER. CDR3 in amino acids: CASSQRTGSYNQPQHF. In DNA form, the CDR3 reads TGCGCCAGCAGCCAAAGGACAGGGAGTTACAATCAGCCCCAGCATTTT.

The chain combines TRBV27 with TRBJ1-6; 7 bases align to TRBD1. This CDR3 spans 18 amino acids. Unmatched junction bases numbered 16, after V lost 6 bases and J lost 5 bases. Germline values: CDR1 MNHEY, CDR2 SMNVEV (reference sequence). The chain's CDR3 is CASRSLGSGGLNNSPLHF. CDR3 coding DNA: TGTGCCAGCAGGTCCCTAGGGTCAGGGGGGTTAAATAATTCACCCCTCCACTTT.

The chain employs TRBV14 and TRBJ2-7, with D perhaps TRBD2 (6 bases). Per germline, CDR1 SGHDN and CDR2 FVKESK. The length of the CDR3 is 14 residues. V lost 4 bases, J lost 4 bases, and 14 bases lay in between. CDR3: CASSPLGGRYEQYF. The DNA of the CDR3 is TGTGCCAGCAGCCCCCTCGGGGGACGATACGAGCAGTACTTC.

The V call is TRBV29-1, the J call TRBJ2-7; tentative D call: TRBD2 (5 bases). The V end was cut by 7 bases, the J end by 3 bases, with 13 bases between. The CDR3 is made up of 12 amino acids. The germline V gene encodes CDR1 SQVTM and CDR2 ANQGSEA. The CDR3 sequence is CSGGQTIYEQYF. CDR3 sequence (DNA): TGCAGCGGCGGGCAAACTATCTACGAGCAGTACTTC.

V gene TRBV30 combines with J gene TRBJ2-5; 13 positions agree with TRBD2. The CDR3 covers 16 residues. Trimming removed 0 bases from V and 5 bases from J; junction bases left unmatched: 6. The germline V gene has CDR1 GTSNPN and CDR2 SVGIG (reference sequence). The CDR3 bases are TGTGCCTGGAGTGTACTAGCGGGGGGGCTACGGGAGACCCAGTACTTC. Protein sequence: CAWSVLAGGLRETQYF.

This sequence joins TRBV5-1 and TRBJ1-1; TRBD1 aligns across 12 bases. Germline assignment: CDR1 SGHRS and CDR2 YFSETQ. CDR3 length: 17 amino acids. Trimming took 0 bases from V and 3 from J; bases not matched to a gene: 6. CDR3 sequence reads: CASSLAGQGAGDTEAFF. CDR3 coding DNA: TGCGCCAGCAGCTTGGCGGGACAGGGGGCGGGGGACACTGAAGCTTTCTTT.

The genes are TRBV19 and TRBJ2-5; possible D gene TRBD2, 7 bases. The CDR3 contains 14 residues. Germline CDR1 and CDR2: LNHDA and SQIVND (reference sequence). The V gene lost 3 bases and the J gene lost 5 bases, with 13 bases spanning the gap. CDR3 sequence: CASSILGGDETQYF. Here the CDR3 DNA reads TGTGCCAGTAGTATCCTAGGGGGGGATGAGACCCAGTACTTC.

The chain uses TRBV25-1 and TRBJ1-6; D uncertain. Trimming took off 3 bases at V and 0 bases at J, with 3 bases between the two ends. Germline assignment: CDR1 MGHDK and CDR2 SYGVNS. The CDR3 has 14 residues. In DNA, the CDR3 is TGTGCCAGCAGTGACGTCTCCTATAATTCACCCCTCCACTTT. Amino acid sequence: CASSDVSYNSPLHF.

This clone was counted between two and nine times. The chain couples TRBV5-6 to TRBJ1-2; D perhaps matches TRBD1 (6 bases). Germline loops: CDR1 SGHDT, CDR2 YYEEEE. The CDR3 is made up of 13 amino acids. V dropped 4 bases and J dropped 6 bases, with 13 bases sitting between them. The CDR3 sequence is CASSVGQSHGYTF. CDR3 DNA sequence: TGTGCCAGCAGCGTCGGACAGAGTCATGGCTACACCTTC.

The table lists this clone with a few counts. The rearrangement uses TRBV29-1 and TRBJ2-4, with TRBD1 identical over 10 bases. This CDR3 is built from 14 residues. Germline CDR1 reads SQVTM; CDR2 reads ANQGSEA. V was pared by 7 bases and J by 3 bases, with 6 bases of the junction left unmatched. CDR3 bases: TGCAGCGCGTCGGGACAGGGGTTCAAAAACATTCAGTACTTC. Amino acids: CSASGQGFKNIQYF. The variable domain in full, completed from reference TRBV29-1 and TRBJ2-4, reads SAVISQKPSRDICQRGTSLTIQCQVDSQVTMMFWYRQQPGQSLTLIATANQGSEATYESGFVIDKFPISRPNLTFSTLTVSNMSPEDSSIYLCSASGQGFKNIQYFGAGTRLSVL.

The genes are TRBV27 and TRBJ1-1; 7 nucleotides match TRBD1. Looked up from germline, CDR1 is MNHEY and CDR2 is SMNVEV (reference sequence). The junction had 5 bases not matched to a gene; V was cut back by 6 bases and J by 4 bases. The CDR3 is made up of 13 amino acids. The CDR3 DNA sequence: TGTGCCAGCAGCATGACAGGGATCACTGAAGCTTTCTTT. Its protein is CASSMTGITEAFF.

This clone has only a few counts. This chain connects TRBV19 to TRBJ2-2, with 11 bases aligning to TRBD1. CDR3 length: 16 amino acids. The germline gives CDR1 LNHDA, CDR2 SQIVND (reference sequence). The junction had 6 bases not matched to a gene; V was cut back by 3 bases and J by 6 bases. CDR3 protein: CASSIGPGQGAGELFF. In DNA form, the CDR3 reads TGTGCCAGTAGTATCGGCCCGGGACAGGGGGCCGGGGAGCTGTTTTTT.

The rearrangement joins TRBV6-6 to TRBJ1-2, with 7 bases lining up with TRBD1. Germline CDR1 reads MNHNY; CDR2 reads SVGAGI (reference sequence). The V and J ends lost 8 bases and 5 bases, in that order; junction bases with no gene match: 8. The CDR3 extends over 13 amino acids. The CDR3 nucleotides read TGTGCCAGCCTCTTAGGGGGCAGATATGGCTACACCTTC. Translating gives CASLLGGRYGYTF.

The chain has TRBV10-3 and TRBJ1-4, with D possibly TRBD1 on 6 matching bases. V was clipped by 7 bases and J by 6 bases, with 15 bases between them. The germline gives CDR1 ENHRY, CDR2 SYGVKD. The CDR3 has 14 amino acids. This chain's CDR3 is CAIKGGREDEKLFF. CDR3 DNA sequence: TGTGCCATCAAGGGGGGACGGGAGGATGAAAAACTGTTTTTT.

The gene calls are TRBV28 and TRBJ1-1, with D unclear. The CDR3 is 14 amino acids. Trimming cost V 2 bases and J 1 base, with 8 bases left between them. The germline gives CDR1 MDHEN, CDR2 SYDVKM. CDR3 in amino acids: CASSLPLQNTEAFF. The CDR3 coding sequence is TGTGCCAGCAGTTTACCACTGCAGAACACTGAAGCTTTCTTT.

The rearrangement uses TRBV29-1 and TRBJ2-7; D remains ambiguous. This CDR3 region has 11 residues. CDR1 is SQVTM and CDR2 is ANQGSEA in the germline V gene. The V and J ends lost 5 bases and 3 bases respectively, with 8 bases between them. CDR3 amino acids: CSVLNNYEQYF. For the CDR3, the DNA is TGCAGCGTTCTTAACAACTACGAGCAGTACTTC.

This chain uses TRBV6-5 with TRBJ2-7; D is unclear. Germline V gene data show CDR1 as MNHEY and CDR2 as SVGAGI. V shed 5 bases and J shed 4 bases, with 12 bases lying between them. This CDR3 region has 13 residues. The CDR3 is CASSREALYEQYF. CDR3 nucleotides: TGTGCCAGCAGTAGAGAGGCACTGTACGAGCAGTACTTC.

The J gene is TRBJ1-6, the V gene TRBV7-2; D possibly corresponds to TRBD1 (6 bases). Trimming pared 4 bases from V and 0 bases from J, leaving 13 bases between. The CDR3 spans 17 residues. Germline CDR1 SGHTA, CDR2 FQGNSA. The CDR3 DNA reads TGTGCCAGCAGCTCCAGGACAGTTATCTCCTATAATTCACCCCTCCACTTT. Translation gives CASSSRTVISYNSPLHF.